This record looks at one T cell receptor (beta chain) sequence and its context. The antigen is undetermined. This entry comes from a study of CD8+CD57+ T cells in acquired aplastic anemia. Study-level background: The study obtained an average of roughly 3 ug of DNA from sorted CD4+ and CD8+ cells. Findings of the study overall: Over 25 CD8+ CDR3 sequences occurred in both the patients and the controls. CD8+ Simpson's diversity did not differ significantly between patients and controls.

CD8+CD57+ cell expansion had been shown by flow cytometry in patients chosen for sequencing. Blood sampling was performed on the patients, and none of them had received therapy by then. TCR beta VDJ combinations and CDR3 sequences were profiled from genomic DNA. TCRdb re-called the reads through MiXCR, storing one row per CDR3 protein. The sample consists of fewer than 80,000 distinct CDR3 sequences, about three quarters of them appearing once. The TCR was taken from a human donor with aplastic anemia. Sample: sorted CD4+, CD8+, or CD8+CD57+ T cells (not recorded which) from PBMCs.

The CDR3 reads CSARANNYGYTF. In DNA form, the CDR3 reads TGCAGTGCTAGAGCGAATAACTATGGCTACACCTTC. V gene TRBV20-1 combines with J gene TRBJ1-2; D remains ambiguous. The V gene lost 1 base and the J gene lost 1 base, with 4 bases spanning the gap. In germline, CDR1 is DFQATT, CDR2 SNEGSKA (reference sequence). The CDR3 totals 12 residues.